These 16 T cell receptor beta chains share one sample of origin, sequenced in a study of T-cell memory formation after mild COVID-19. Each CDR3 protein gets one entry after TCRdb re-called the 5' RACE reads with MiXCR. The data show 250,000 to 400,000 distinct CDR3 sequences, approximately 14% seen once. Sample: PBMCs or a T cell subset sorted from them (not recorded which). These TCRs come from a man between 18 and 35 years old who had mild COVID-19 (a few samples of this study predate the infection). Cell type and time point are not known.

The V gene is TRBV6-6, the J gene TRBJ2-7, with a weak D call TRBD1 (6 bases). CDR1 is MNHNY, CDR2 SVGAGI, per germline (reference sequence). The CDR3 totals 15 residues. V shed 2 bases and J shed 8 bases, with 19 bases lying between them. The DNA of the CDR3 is TGTGCCAGCAGTTACCCCCGGACAGCTCTGGGGAAGCAGTACTTC. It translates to CASSYPRTALGKQYF.

CDR3 in amino acids: CAISDNRDYEQYF. For the CDR3, the DNA is TGTGCCATCAGTGATAACAGGGACTACGAGCAGTACTTC. V gene TRBV10-3 combines with J gene TRBJ2-7, with D perhaps matching TRBD1 (6 bases). The germline V and J ends were trimmed by 3 bases and 3 bases, with 9 bases remaining between them. Germline V gene lookup returns CDR1 ENHRY and CDR2 SYGVKD. The CDR3 length is 13 residues.

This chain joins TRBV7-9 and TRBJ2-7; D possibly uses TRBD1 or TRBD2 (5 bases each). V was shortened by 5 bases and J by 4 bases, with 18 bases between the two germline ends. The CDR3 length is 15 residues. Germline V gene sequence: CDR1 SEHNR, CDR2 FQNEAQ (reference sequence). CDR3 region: CASSRTTGAFYEQYF. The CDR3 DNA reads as TGTGCCAGCAGCCGTACAACCGGGGCTTTTTACGAGCAGTACTTC.

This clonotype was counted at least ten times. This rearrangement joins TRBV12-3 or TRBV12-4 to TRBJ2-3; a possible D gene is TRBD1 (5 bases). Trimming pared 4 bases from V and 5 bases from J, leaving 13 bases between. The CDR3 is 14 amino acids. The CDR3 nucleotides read TGTGCCAGCAGTTCCAGGGTCCCGGGAGATACGCAGTATTTT. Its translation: CASSSRVPGDTQYF.

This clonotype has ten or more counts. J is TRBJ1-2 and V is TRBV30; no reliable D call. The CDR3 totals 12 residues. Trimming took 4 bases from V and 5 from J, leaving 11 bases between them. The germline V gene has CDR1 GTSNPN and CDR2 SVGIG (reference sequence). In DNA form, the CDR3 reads TGTGCCTGGACCCCGGCCGGGTATGGCTACACCTTC. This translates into CAWTPAGYGYTF.

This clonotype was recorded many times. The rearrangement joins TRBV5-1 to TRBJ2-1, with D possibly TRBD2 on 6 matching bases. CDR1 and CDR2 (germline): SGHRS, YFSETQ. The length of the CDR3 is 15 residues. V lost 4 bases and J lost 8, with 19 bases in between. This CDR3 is CASSILAGGSDEQFF. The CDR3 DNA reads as TGCGCCAGCAGCATCCTCGCCGGGGGATCCGATGAGCAGTTCTTC.

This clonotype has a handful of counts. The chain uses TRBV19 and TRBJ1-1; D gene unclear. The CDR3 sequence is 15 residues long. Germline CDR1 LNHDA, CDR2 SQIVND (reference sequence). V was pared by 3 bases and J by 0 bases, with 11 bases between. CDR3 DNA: TGTGCCAGTAGTATCCCGCAGGCTTTGAACACTGAAGCTTTCTTT. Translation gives CASSIPQALNTEAFF.

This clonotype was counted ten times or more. Here the CDR3 reads CASAKDAGYEQFF. CDR3 DNA: TGTGCCAGCGCAAAGGACGCAGGCTATGAGCAGTTCTTC. The J gene is TRBJ2-1, the V gene TRBV6-4; D is uncertain. Trimming took off 8 bases at V and 8 bases at J, with 16 bases between the two ends. CDR1 and CDR2 from the germline V gene are MRHNA and SNTAGT. This CDR3 is built from 13 residues.

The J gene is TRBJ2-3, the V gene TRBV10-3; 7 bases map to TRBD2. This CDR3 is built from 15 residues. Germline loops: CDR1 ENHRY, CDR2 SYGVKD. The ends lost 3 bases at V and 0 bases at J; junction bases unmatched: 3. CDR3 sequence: CAISDLAASTDTQYF. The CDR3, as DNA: TGTGCCATCAGTGACCTAGCGGCGAGCACAGATACGCAGTATTTT.

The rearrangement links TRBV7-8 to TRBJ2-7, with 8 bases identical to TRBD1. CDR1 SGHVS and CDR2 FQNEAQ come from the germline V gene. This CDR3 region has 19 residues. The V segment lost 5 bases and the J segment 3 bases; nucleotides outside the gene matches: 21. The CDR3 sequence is CASSPLLPGQVLKNYEQYF. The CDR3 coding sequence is TGTGCCAGCAGCCCACTCCTTCCGGGACAGGTCTTGAAGAACTACGAGCAGTACTTC.

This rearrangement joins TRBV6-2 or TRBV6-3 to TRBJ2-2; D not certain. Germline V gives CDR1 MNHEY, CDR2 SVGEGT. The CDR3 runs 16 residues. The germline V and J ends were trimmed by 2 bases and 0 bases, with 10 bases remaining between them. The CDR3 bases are TGTGCCAGCAGTTACCTCGGGTTCGCGAACACCGGGGAGCTGTTTTTT. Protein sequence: CASSYLGFANTGELFF.

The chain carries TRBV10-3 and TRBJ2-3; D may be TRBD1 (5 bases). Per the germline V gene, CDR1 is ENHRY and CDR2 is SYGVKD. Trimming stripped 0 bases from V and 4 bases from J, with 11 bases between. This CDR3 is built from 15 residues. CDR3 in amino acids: CAISESGVGADTQYF. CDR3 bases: TGTGCCATCAGTGAGTCAGGGGTTGGGGCAGATACGCAGTATTTT.

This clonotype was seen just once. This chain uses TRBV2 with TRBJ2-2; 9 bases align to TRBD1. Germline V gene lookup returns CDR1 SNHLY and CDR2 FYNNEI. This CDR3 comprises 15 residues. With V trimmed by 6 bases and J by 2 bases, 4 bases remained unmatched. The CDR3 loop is CASSSTGGNTGELFF. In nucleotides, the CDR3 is TGTGCCAGCAGCTCTACAGGGGGCAACACCGGGGAGCTGTTTTTT.

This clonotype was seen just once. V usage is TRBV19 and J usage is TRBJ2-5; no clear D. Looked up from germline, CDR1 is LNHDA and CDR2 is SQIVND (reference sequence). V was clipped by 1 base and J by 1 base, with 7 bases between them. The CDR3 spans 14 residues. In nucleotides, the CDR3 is TGTGCCAGTAGTATAGTCGCAAGCCAAGAGACCCAGTACTTC. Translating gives CASSIVASQETQYF.

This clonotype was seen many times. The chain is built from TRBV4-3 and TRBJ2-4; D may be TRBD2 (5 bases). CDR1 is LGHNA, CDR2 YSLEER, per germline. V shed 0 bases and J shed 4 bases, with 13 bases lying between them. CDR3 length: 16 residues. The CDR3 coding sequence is TGCGCCAGCAGCCAAGATCCGGGGTTTGTTAAAAACATTCAGTACTTC. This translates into CASSQDPGFVKNIQYF.

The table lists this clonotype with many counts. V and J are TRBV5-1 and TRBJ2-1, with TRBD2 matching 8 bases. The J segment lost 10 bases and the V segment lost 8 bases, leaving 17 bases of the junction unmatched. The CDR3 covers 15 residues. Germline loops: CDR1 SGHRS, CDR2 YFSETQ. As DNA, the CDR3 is TGCGCCAGTATGGCCGGGGGGGGCGGTTCCCCCGAGCAGTTCTTC. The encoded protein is CASMAGGGGSPEQFF.